What follows is one T cell receptor beta chain and its context. The CDR3 is made up of 16 amino acids. The trim removed 0 bases at V and 3 bases at J, leaving 4 bases unmatched. Germline CDR1 and CDR2: MNHEY and SVGAGI. Sequenced by immunoSEQ multiplex PCR; TCRdb stores in-frame clones only, minus some. The sample consists of 2 million to 2.5 million clones, approximately 90% of them appearing once. The sample is drawn from a study of shared clonotypes between healthy human individuals. The sample taken for sequencing was naive CD4+ T cells from PBMCs. Specified subset: CD45RA+ positively selected. V usage is TRBV6-5 and J usage is TRBJ2-7; 11 bases agree with TRBD2. The receptor comes from a man aged 18 to 30 in good health. Some clones in this sample may be carry-over from other donors' samples. CDR3 loop: CASSYSLLAGVYEQYF. The CDR3 bases are TGTGCCAGCAGTTACTCCCTACTAGCGGGAGTCTACGAGCAGTACTTC.